This TCR beta chain was obtained from a study of regulatory T cells in long-lasting Graves disease. The time point denotes: newly diagnosed GD, antithyroid drugs for less than 3 months. Generation of the TCR library employed RNA extracted from PBMCs. This clonotype was seen repeatedly, ten times or more. Assembly of TCR beta libraries relied on iRepertoire HTBI primers together with Arm-PCR of CDR3 regions. Via MiXCR, TCRdb re-called the multiplex PCR reads, giving one row per CDR3 protein. The repertoire consists of 350,000 to 450,000 distinct CDR3 sequences, with approximately 12% occurring once and the leading ten covering approximately 17%. In addition, the sample was reused for a study of T cells in Graves' hyperthyroidism and ophthalmopathy.

Sequences were derived from peripheral blood mononuclear cells (PBMCs), sampled at new diagnosis, from a patient treated with antithyroid drugs. The clonotype comes from a woman aged 18-29 years with Graves disease.

The CDR3 DNA sequence: TGTGCCAGCAGTTCGAGACAGGGCTACTACGAGCAGTACTTC. Translating gives CASSSRQGYYEQYF. V and J are TRBV6-2 or TRBV6-3 and TRBJ2-7, with 7 bases lining up with TRBD1. With 4 bases clipped from V and 3 bases from J, the junction kept 6 bases outside the gene matches. This CDR3 contains 14 residues. Germline CDR1 is MNHEY and CDR2 is SVGEGT.